Each of the 5 T cell receptor beta chains below was sequenced from the same sample in a study of cytomegalovirus exposure and HLA in healthy donors. Use of 60 Vbeta and 13 Jbeta primers characterized the PCR. TCRdb's copy holds only in-frame clones and misses some; the assay was immunoSEQ multiplex PCR. Here the sample spans about 150,000 clones, roughly 75% being singletons. The specimen sequenced was PBMCs. Receptor source: a man younger than 30 in good health and CMV-seronegative.

V and J are TRBV4-3 and TRBJ2-5; 10 bases agree with TRBD2. CDR1 is LGHNA, CDR2 YSLEER, per germline. This CDR3 spans 17 amino acids. Trimming took 3 bases from V and 5 from J; bases not matched to a gene: 12. CDR3 bases: TGCGCCAGCAGCCAGGATGGACTAGCGGCTGGGGGGGAGACCCAGTACTTC. This codes for CASSQDGLAAGGETQYF.

The chain is built from TRBV6-5 and TRBJ2-4, with a possible D match to TRBD1 (6 bases). Trimming left V 6 bases short and J 6 bases short, with 12 bases between. CDR1 and CDR2 from the germline V gene are MNHEY and SVGAGI. The CDR3 is made up of 13 amino acids. Written as DNA, the CDR3 is TGTGCCAGCAGAACAGGGTCTACAAACATTCAGTACTTC. It encodes CASRTGSTNIQYF.

The chain employs TRBV18 and TRBJ2-7; 8 nucleotides agree with TRBD1. The CDR3 spans 15 residues. Losses at the gene ends were 6 bases for V and 3 bases for J; bases not matched to a gene: 10. Germline CDR1 KGHSH, CDR2 LQKENI. The CDR3 coding sequence is TGTGCCAGCTCCCCAAAGACAGGGGCAGGCTACGAGCAGTACTTC. It codes for CASSPKTGAGYEQYF. Full variable domain (rest looked up from reference TRBV18 and TRBJ2-7): NAGVMQNPRHLVRRRGQEARLRCSPMKGHSHVYWYRQLPEEGLKFMVYLQKENIIDESGMPKERFSAEFPKEGPSILRIQQVVRGDSAAYFCASSPKTGAGYEQYFGPGTRLTVT.

The V call is TRBV7-2, the J call TRBJ2-3; tentatively, D is TRBD2 (7 bases). The CDR3 is 16 residues long. The V and J ends lost 5 bases and 4 bases respectively, with 19 bases between them. In germline, CDR1 is SGHTA, CDR2 FQGNSA. The CDR3 nucleotides are TGTGCCAGCAGCCCTGCGGGGACAAGCGGGGCAGATACGCAGTATTTT. Translated, it gives CASSPAGTSGADTQYF.

This clone was found once. The J gene is TRBJ2-3, the V gene TRBV10-1; TRBD2 aligns across 8 bases. The germline CDR1 and CDR2 sequences are WNHNN and SYGVQD (reference sequence). V was pared by 10 bases and J by 5 bases, with 17 bases of the junction left unmatched. CDR3 length: 16 amino acids. The CDR3 reads CATLRGGGSGRDTQYF. The CDR3 DNA reads as TGCGCCACCCTGAGGGGCGGGGGGTCGGGGAGAGATACGCAGTATTTT.